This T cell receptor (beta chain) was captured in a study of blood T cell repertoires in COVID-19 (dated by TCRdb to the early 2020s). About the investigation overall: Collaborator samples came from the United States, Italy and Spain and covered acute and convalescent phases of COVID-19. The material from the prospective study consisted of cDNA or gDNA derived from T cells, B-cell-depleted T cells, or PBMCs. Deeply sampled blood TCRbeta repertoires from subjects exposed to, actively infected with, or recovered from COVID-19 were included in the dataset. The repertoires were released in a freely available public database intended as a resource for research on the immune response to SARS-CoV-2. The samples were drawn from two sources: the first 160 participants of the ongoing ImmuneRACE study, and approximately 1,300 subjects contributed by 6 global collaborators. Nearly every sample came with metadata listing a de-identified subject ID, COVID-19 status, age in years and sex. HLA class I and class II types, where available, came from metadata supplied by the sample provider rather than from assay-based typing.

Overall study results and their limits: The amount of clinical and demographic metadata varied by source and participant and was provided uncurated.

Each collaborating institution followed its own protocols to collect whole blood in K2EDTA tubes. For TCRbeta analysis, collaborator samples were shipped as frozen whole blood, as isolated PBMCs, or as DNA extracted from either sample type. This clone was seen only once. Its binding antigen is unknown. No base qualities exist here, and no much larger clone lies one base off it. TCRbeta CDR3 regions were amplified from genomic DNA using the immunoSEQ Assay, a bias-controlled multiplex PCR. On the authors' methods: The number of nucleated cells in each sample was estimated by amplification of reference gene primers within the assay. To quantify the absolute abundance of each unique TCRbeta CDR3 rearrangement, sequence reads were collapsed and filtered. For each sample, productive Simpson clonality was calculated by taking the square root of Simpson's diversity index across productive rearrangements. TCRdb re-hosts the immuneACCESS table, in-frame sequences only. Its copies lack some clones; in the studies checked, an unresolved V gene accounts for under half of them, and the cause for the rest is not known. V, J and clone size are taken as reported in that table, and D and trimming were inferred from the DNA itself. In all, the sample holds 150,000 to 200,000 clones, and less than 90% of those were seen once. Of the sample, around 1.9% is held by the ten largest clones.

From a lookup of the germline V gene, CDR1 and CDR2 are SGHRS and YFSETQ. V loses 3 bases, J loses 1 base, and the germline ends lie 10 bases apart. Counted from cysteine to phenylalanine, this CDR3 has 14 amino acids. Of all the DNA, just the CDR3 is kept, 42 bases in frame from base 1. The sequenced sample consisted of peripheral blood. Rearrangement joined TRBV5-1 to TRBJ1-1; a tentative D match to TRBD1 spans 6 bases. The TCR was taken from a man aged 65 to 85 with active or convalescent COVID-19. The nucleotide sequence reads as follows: TGCGCCAGCAGCTCATCACAGGGGAACACTGAAGCTTTCTTT. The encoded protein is CASSSSQGNTEAFF.